The 21 T cell receptor beta chains below all came from one sample that was sequenced in a study of cytomegalovirus exposure and HLA in healthy donors (dated 2017 in TCRdb). The library came from the immunoSEQ multiplex PCR assay. For the multiplex PCR, a mixture combining 60 forward primers for TCR Vbeta segments and 13 reverse primers for TCR Jbeta segments was used. TCRdb mirrors the immuneACCESS table, restricted to in-frame sequences. Some clones are absent from its copies; in checked studies, under half trace to an unresolved V gene, and the reason for the others is unknown. The sample's table lists a count of roughly 100,000 clones. In total, the top ten clones hold 3% to 3.5% of the sample. The sequencing sample was made of PBMCs. These receptors originate from a man aged 35 to 55 in good health and CMV-seronegative.

This rearrangement joins TRBV29-1 to TRBJ2-2; 11 nucleotides line up with TRBD1. With V trimmed by 2 bases and J by 6 bases, 8 bases remained unmatched. CDR3 size: 16 residues. The germline gives CDR1 SQVTM, CDR2 ANQGSEA. The CDR3 sequence is CSVEILGQGVAGELFF. CDR3 DNA sequence: TGCAGCGTTGAAATTTTGGGACAGGGGGTTGCCGGGGAGCTGTTTTTT.

The V and J genes are TRBV9 and TRBJ2-7; 7 nucleotides match TRBD2. The CDR3 runs 15 residues. J lost 3 bases, V lost 0 bases, and 6 bases had no gene match. Per germline, CDR1 SGDLS and CDR2 YYNGEE. CDR3 nucleotides: TGTGCCAGCAGCGTAGCGGCGGGAGCAGTCTACGAGCAGTACTTC. This gives the protein CASSVAAGAVYEQYF.

V usage is TRBV9 and J usage is TRBJ1-2; TRBD1 might be the D (6 bases). The V gene's germline CDR1 is SGDLS and CDR2 YYNGEE. The CDR3 is made up of 16 amino acids. V lost 3 bases and J 8 bases, leaving 23 bases between the germline ends. As DNA, the CDR3 is TGTGCCAGCAGCGATAAGGGCGGGGGGCGGTCGGAAGGCTACACCTTC. Its protein product is CASSDKGGGRSEGYTF.

This chain uses TRBV19 with TRBJ1-1; 8 bases match TRBD1. Germline lookup yields CDR1 LNHDA and CDR2 SQIVND (reference sequence). The junction had 11 bases not matched to a gene; V was cut back by 3 bases and J by 11 bases. This CDR3 spans 14 amino acids. The CDR3 DNA is TGTGCCAGTAGTATCCGACACGACAGGGGAGAGGCTTTCTTT. Translating gives CASSIRHDRGEAFF.

This rearrangement joins TRBV4-3 to TRBJ2-5; 15 bases fit TRBD2. V dropped 0 bases and J dropped 2; count of bases not matched to a gene: 4. The V gene's germline CDR1 is LGHNA and CDR2 YSLEER. The CDR3 runs 18 residues. The CDR3 reads CASSQEGLAGGGQETQYF. CDR3 nucleotide sequence: TGCGCCAGCAGCCAAGAGGGACTAGCGGGAGGTGGGCAAGAGACCCAGTACTTC.

This rearrangement joins TRBV21-1 to TRBJ2-1; the D call of TRBD2 is as the table states it, not checked on the DNA. TRBV21-1 is shown as a pseudogene. The CDR3 has 14 residues. The CDR3 bases are TGTGCCAGCACCTCGGTAGGGGAGGACAATGAGCAGTTCTTC. It encodes CASTSVGEDNEQFF.

V gene TRBV30 combines with J gene TRBJ2-7, with TRBD1 identical over 8 bases. With 1 base clipped from V and 7 bases from J, the junction kept 3 bases outside the gene matches. Germline CDR1 is GTSNPN and CDR2 is SVGIG (reference sequence). This CDR3 is 12 amino acids long. This CDR3 reads CAWSGGDREQYF. As DNA, the CDR3 is TGTGCCTGGAGTGGAGGGGACAGGGAGCAGTACTTC.

This chain uses TRBV23-1 with TRBJ1-2; TRBD1 matches at 9 bases. TRBV23-1 is filed as an ORF, its function uncertain. The CDR3 length is 15 residues. V shed 6 bases, J shed 7 bases, and the junction held 12 bases outside the gene matches. CDR3 amino acids: CASRQGALGDCGYTF. CDR3 nucleotides: TGCGCCAGCAGACAGGGGGCGTTAGGGGATTGTGGCTACACCTTC.

In DNA form, the CDR3 reads TGTGCCTGGAGTCACATGGACCGACCTAGCAGGGATACGCAGTATTTT. Translation gives CAWSHMDRPSRDTQYF. This chain joins TRBV30 and TRBJ2-3; possible D gene TRBD2, 5 bases. The germline V and J ends were trimmed by 2 bases and 6 bases, with 21 bases remaining between them. Looked up from germline, CDR1 is GTSNPN and CDR2 is SVGIG (reference sequence). There are 16 residues in the CDR3.

The CDR3, as DNA: TGCGCCAGCAGCCAAGCTACGGACAGGGAATATAGTGAAGCTTTCTTT. This codes for CASSQATDREYSEAFF. V gene TRBV4-3 combines with J gene TRBJ1-1; 8 bases align to TRBD1. CDR3 length: 16 amino acids. Germline V lookup: CDR1 LGHNA, CDR2 YSLEER. J gave up 7 bases and V 1 base, and 11 bases lay outside the gene matches.

This rearrangement joins TRBV30 to TRBJ1-5; D call uncertain. This CDR3 comprises 16 residues. V was shortened by 4 bases and J by 3 bases, with 19 bases between the two germline ends. The germline V gene has CDR1 GTSNPN and CDR2 SVGIG (reference sequence). The CDR3 here is CAWTFRSGRLNQPQHF. CDR3 nucleotide sequence: TGTGCCTGGACCTTCAGGTCCGGCAGGCTCAATCAGCCCCAGCATTTT.

The chain combines TRBV2 with TRBJ1-4; 9 bases align to TRBD1. The CDR3 totals 14 residues. Losses at the gene ends were 5 bases for V and 8 bases for J; bases not matched to a gene: 6. The germline V gene encodes CDR1 SNHLY and CDR2 FYNNEI. This CDR3 reads CASSIDRGTEKLFF. The DNA for the CDR3 is TGTGCCAGCAGTATTGACAGGGGGACCGAAAAACTGTTTTTT.

The chain combines TRBV7-2 with TRBJ1-2; D is unresolved. The V gene's germline CDR1 is SGHTA and CDR2 FQGNSA. The CDR3 contains 15 residues. Trimming removed 0 bases at V and 6 bases at J, with 14 bases between. In DNA, the CDR3 is TGTGCCAGCAGCTTAGCGGACTTAGTATCGCATGGCTACACCTTC. Protein: CASSLADLVSHGYTF.

V gene TRBV11-2 combines with J gene TRBJ1-1, with D hard to call. The V end lost 3 bases, the J end lost 1 base, and 6 bases lay between the germline ends. This CDR3 spans 13 amino acids. The germline CDR1 and CDR2 sequences are SGHAT and FQNNGV. The CDR3 loop reads CASSLTGNTEAFF. DNA of the CDR3: TGTGCCAGCAGCTTGACGGGGAACACTGAAGCTTTCTTT.

The chain uses TRBV28 and TRBJ2-5; TRBD1 matches at 8 bases. The germline V gene has CDR1 MDHEN and CDR2 SYDVKM. V shed 7 bases, J shed 5 bases, and the junction held 12 bases outside the gene matches. This CDR3 is 15 amino acids long. In nucleotides, the CDR3 is TGTGCCAGCACCGACTTCAGGGGGCCCTGGGAGACCCAGTACTTC. This encodes CASTDFRGPWETQYF.

The DNA of the CDR3 is TGCGCCAGCAGCTCGGGGGGATCCAGGACTAGCGACACCGGGGAGCTGTTTTTT. It translates to CASSSGGSRTSDTGELFF. The chain couples TRBV5-1 to TRBJ2-2; 9 bases map to TRBD2. In germline, CDR1 is SGHRS, CDR2 YFSETQ. The J segment lost 3 bases and the V segment lost 3 bases, leaving 12 bases of the junction unmatched. The CDR3 has 18 amino acids.

V and J are TRBV10-3 and TRBJ2-1, with D possibly TRBD1 on 5 matching bases. The CDR3 has 13 amino acids. The ends were cut back, 10 bases at V and 6 bases at J, with 16 bases in the middle. The germline V gene has CDR1 ENHRY and CDR2 SYGVKD. CDR3 sequence: CATKVWGGNEQFF. The CDR3 DNA follows: TGTGCCACCAAGGTGTGGGGCGGCAATGAGCAGTTCTTC.

The J gene is TRBJ2-1, the V gene TRBV6-5; 10 bases line up with TRBD2. Germline V gene sequence: CDR1 MNHEY, CDR2 SVGAGI. J lost 5 bases, V lost 0 bases, and 4 bases had no gene match. The CDR3 spans 16 residues. The DNA of the CDR3 is TGTGCCAGCAGTTACTCGACACTAGCGGGAAACAATGAGCAGTTCTTC. As protein: CASSYSTLAGNNEQFF.

The rearrangement joins TRBV6-6 to TRBJ2-4; D gene unclear. Per the germline V gene, CDR1 is MNHNY and CDR2 is SVGAGI (reference sequence). The CDR3 runs 10 residues. With 8 bases removed from V and 7 bases from J, the gap between germline ends came to 6 bases. The CDR3 DNA reads TGTGCCAGCTTCGGTAACATTCAGTACTTC. Protein: CASFGNIQYF.

CDR3 in DNA: TGCGCCAGCAGCTTCACCACAGGGGGGGGAGGCTATGGCTACACCTTC. Residues: CASSFTTGGGGYGYTF. The rearrangement uses TRBV5-1 and TRBJ1-2; 8 bases agree with TRBD1. CDR1 is SGHRS and CDR2 is YFSETQ in the germline V gene. The CDR3 sequence is 16 residues long. The V segment lost 2 bases and the J segment 4 bases; nucleotides outside the gene matches: 10. The full variable domain, its missing parts supplied by reference TRBV5-1 and TRBJ1-2, is KAGVTQTPRYLIKTRGQQVTLSCSPISGHRSVSWYQQTPGQGLQFLFEYFSETQRNKGNFPGRFSGRQFSNSRSEMNVSTLELGDSALYLCASSFTTGGGGYGYTFGSGTRLTVV.

The gene calls are TRBV4-1 and TRBJ2-3; D gene uncertain. Trimming stripped 4 bases from V and 8 bases from J, with 7 bases between. This CDR3 comprises 11 residues. In germline, CDR1 is MGHRA, CDR2 YSYEKL. CDR3 nucleotide sequence: TGCGCCAGCAGCCTTCTAGGTACGCAGTATTTT. Its translation is CASSLLGTQYF.